A selection of T cell receptor beta chains follows, all from one sample in a study of identical twins. TCRdb fed the 5' RACE reads into MiXCR, producing one record per CDR3 protein. The sample includes 650,000 to 750,000 distinct CDR3 sequences, over 20% seen only once; the top ten take 4% to 5.5%. The same specimen was also included in a second study, on T cells expressing NK-cell markers.

Sequencing input: PBMCs. These receptors originate from a woman under 30 in good health. The CDR3 runs from the conserved cysteine through the conserved F or W. A D gene is named only where the DNA matches it firmly. A clone size is listed for some rows: how often the clone was seen (once, few, many), or a class if it is expanded.

d_call,cdr3_length,v_call,j_call,clone_size,cdr3_aa
NA,13,TRBV20-1,TRBJ2-3,few,CSAPSPSTDTQYF
TRBD1,15,TRBV20-1,TRBJ2-3,few,CSANTGAILTDTQYF
NA,14,TRBV30,TRBJ2-1,NA,CAWRGPSSYNEQFF
TRBD2,15,TRBV6-1,TRBJ2-1,NA,CASRLGTSGYHEQFF
NA,16,TRBV20-1,TRBJ1-5,NA,CSASLGTRRGGQPQHF
NA,14,TRBV20-1,TRBJ2-1,few,CSARGAGSYNEQFF
TRBD1,16,TRBV7-6,TRBJ2-3,NA,CASSLRWQGATDTQYF
TRBD1,14,TRBV6-1,TRBJ1-2,NA,CASSEAGQGMVYTF
TRBD2,16,TRBV7-2,TRBJ2-3,NA,CASSPRLAGGSDTQYF
NA,14,TRBV10-3,TRBJ2-7,NA,CAISEEGTPHEQYF
TRBD1,13,TRBV6-6,TRBJ2-7,few,CASTDRRFDEQYF
NA,13,TRBV20-1,TRBJ1-4,NA,CSARKAGGEKLFF
NA,15,TRBV7-9,TRBJ2-5,NA,CASSTYGTQIETQYF
NA,13,TRBV29-1,TRBJ1-2,many,CSVADSISGGYTF
TRBD1,15,TRBV12-3/TRBV12-4,TRBJ2-1,NA,CASSPDRGGYNEQFF
TRBD1,12,TRBV5-1,TRBJ2-2,many,CASSPRGWELFF
TRBD1,15,TRBV7-6,TRBJ2-1,few,CASSVSGTAVNEQFF
NA,14,TRBV6-2/TRBV6-3,TRBJ2-5,few,CASSYSSTLETQYF
NA,15,TRBV29-1,TRBJ1-2,many,CSVEDRRANDYGYTF
NA,15,TRBV5-1,TRBJ2-6,NA,CASSIGGSGANVLTF
TRBD2,15,TRBV20-1,TRBJ2-3,NA,CSAINSGTTTDTQYF
NA,13,TRBV5-1,TRBJ2-3,NA,CASSLDWPDTQYF
TRBD1,15,TRBV20-1,TRBJ2-7,NA,CSARPKNRGLFGQYF
TRBD2,13,TRBV29-1,TRBJ2-1,many,CSVGLAGGNEQFF
NA,13,TRBV20-1,TRBJ2-3,NA,CSARRAFVDTQYF
NA,17,TRBV27,TRBJ2-7,few,CASSGLAHRFGSYEQYF
TRBD2,15,TRBV20-1,TRBJ2-1,NA,CSARNTGLAGGRQFF
NA,14,TRBV5-6,TRBJ1-1,few,CASSSQPIATEAFF
TRBD1,15,TRBV27,TRBJ2-2,NA,CASRRGDRGSGELFF
TRBD1,11,TRBV20-1,TRBJ1-1,many,CSAQGDTEAFF
NA,16,TRBV5-1,TRBJ1-5,NA,CASSLVPIGGDQPQHF
NA,14,TRBV29-1,TRBJ2-7,few,CSVGGGFPTSEQYF
NA,14,TRBV28,TRBJ1-1,many,CASSPPGSWTEAFF
TRBD2,15,TRBV20-1,TRBJ2-7,few,CSARSRAGGSYEQYF
NA,17,TRBV11-3,TRBJ2-1,NA,CASSPLPGDSSYNEQFF
NA,13,TRBV10-3,TRBJ2-3,few,CASNFGWTDTQYF